Each of the 18 T cell receptor beta chains below was sequenced from the same sample in a study of blood T cell repertoires in COVID-19. Assay: immunoSEQ multiplex PCR; the TCRdb copy retains only in-frame clones and omits some. The sample includes around 300,000 clones, around 87% of them seen just once. Input material: PBMCs or T cells enriched from blood (not recorded which). These TCRs come from a woman aged 18 to 35 who had recovered from COVID-19.

The chain is built from TRBV14 and TRBJ1-4; D remains unclear. CDR1 and CDR2 from the germline V gene are SGHDN and FVKESK. V was cut by 0 bases and J by 1 base, with 6 bases left in between. This CDR3 has 15 residues. The CDR3 coding sequence is TGTGCCAGCAGCCAAGAAATCGGAACTAATGAAAAACTGTTTTTT. The encoded protein is CASSQEIGTNEKLFF.

The chain carries TRBV15 and TRBJ2-1; the match to TRBD2 covers 10 bases. The germline CDR1 and CDR2 sequences are LNHNV and YYDKDF (reference sequence). The CDR3 runs to 16 residues. V lost 3 bases, J lost 2 bases, and 4 bases stayed unmatched. CDR3 nucleotides: TGTGCCACCAGCAGTAGCGGGGGGTTAACCTACAATGAGCAGTTCTTC. Its translation: CATSSSGGLTYNEQFF.

The gene calls are TRBV5-1 and TRBJ1-6; weak D call: TRBD1 (6 bases). Germline values: CDR1 SGHRS, CDR2 YFSETQ. The CDR3 spans 12 residues. V was trimmed by 4 bases and J by 10 bases, leaving 9 bases between them. CDR3 nucleotides: TGCGCCAGCAGCCCCCAGGGGTCACCCCTCCACTTT. Amino acid sequence: CASSPQGSPLHF.

This clone occurred once. The rearrangement links TRBV28 to TRBJ2-7, with 10 bases identical to TRBD1. Germline V gene sequence: CDR1 MDHEN, CDR2 SYDVKM. CDR3 length: 16 amino acids. Germline trimming cut 4 bases from V and 4 bases from J; bases unmatched to any gene: 10. Here the CDR3 DNA reads TGTGCCAGCAGTTCCCCTTACCGGGACAGGGGATACGAGCAGTACTTC. It translates to CASSSPYRDRGYEQYF.

J is TRBJ2-5 and V is TRBV5-1; 8 positions match TRBD2. Germline V lookup: CDR1 SGHRS, CDR2 YFSETQ. The CDR3 covers 16 residues. The junction had 6 bases not matched to a gene; V was cut back by 0 bases and J by 2 bases. CDR3 region: CASSLGIGTRQETQYF. The DNA for the CDR3 is TGCGCCAGCAGCTTGGGTATTGGGACTAGGCAAGAGACCCAGTACTTC.

The chain employs TRBV19 and TRBJ2-5, with a tentative D call TRBD1 (9 bases). This CDR3 region has 16 residues. Per the germline V gene, CDR1 is LNHDA and CDR2 is SQIVND (reference sequence). Trimming removed 9 bases at V and 5 bases at J, with 25 bases between. CDR3 bases: TGTGCCAGAGAACAGGGGGCGGGGGGCCACGGGGAGACCCAGTACTTC. Amino acids: CAREQGAGGHGETQYF.

Remarks on this clone: This specimen includes other DNA sequences encoding the same CDR3. The chain is built from TRBV5-4 and TRBJ1-2; D not resolved. V lost 0 bases and J 2 bases, leaving 5 bases between the germline ends. From germline, CDR1 is SGHNT and CDR2 YYREEE (reference sequence). The CDR3 runs to 13 residues. CDR3 DNA: TGTGCCAGCAGCTTGGGAGGGAACTATGGCTACACCTTC. Amino acid sequence: CASSLGGNYGYTF.

The chain has TRBV11-1 and TRBJ1-1, with a possible D match to TRBD1 (5 bases). Germline V gene data show CDR1 as SGHAT and CDR2 as FQDESV (reference sequence). V was pared by 3 bases and J by 1 base, with 15 bases between. This CDR3 is built from 16 residues. The CDR3 spells CASSFAPGRGNTEAFF. CDR3 DNA sequence: TGTGCCAGCAGCTTCGCGCCGGGGAGGGGGAACACTGAAGCTTTCTTT. Together with reference TRBV11-1 and TRBJ1-1, the CDR3 gives the full variable domain: EAEVAQSPRYKITEKSQAVAFWCDPISGHATLYWYRQILGQGPELLVQFQDESVVDDSQLPKDRFSAERLKGVDSTLKIQPAELGDSAMYLCASSFAPGRGNTEAFFGQGTRLTVV.

The chain links TRBV9 to TRBJ2-7, with a tentative D call TRBD1 (6 bases). Per germline, CDR1 SGDLS and CDR2 YYNGEE. Trimming removed 4 bases from V and 3 bases from J, with 8 bases in between. This CDR3 has 12 residues. CDR3 nucleotide sequence: TGTGCCAGCAGCCGGGACAACTACGAGCAGTACTTC. Translated, it gives CASSRDNYEQYF.

A word on this clone: An end of the junction differs from the germline gene, which may be a read error. V gene TRBV7-9 combines with J gene TRBJ1-1; 9 bases agree with TRBD1. CDR3 length: 14 amino acids. Germline-derived CDR1 and CDR2 are SEHNR and FQNEAQ (reference sequence). CDR3 in amino acids: CASSVAGTGGPAFF. The CDR3 bases are TGTGCCAGCAGCGTAGCGGGAACAGGGGGCCCAGCTTTCTTT.

The chain joins TRBV6-1 to TRBJ2-7; TRBD1 matches 7 bases. The CDR3 runs 16 residues. V shed 2 bases and J 1 base; nucleotides not matched to a gene: 8. The V gene's germline CDR1 is MNHNS and CDR2 SASEGT. CDR3 bases: TGTGCCAGCAGTGAATACGGGACAGCTAAATCCTACGAGCAGTACTTC. This gives the protein CASSEYGTAKSYEQYF.

V and J are TRBV7-2 and TRBJ2-1; TRBD2 matches at 14 bases. Germline trimming cut 5 bases from V and 5 bases from J; bases unmatched to any gene: 11. Germline V CDR1 and CDR2: SGHTA, FQGNSA. This CDR3 is built from 18 residues. The CDR3 sequence: CASSTGLAGEVRHNEQFF. Here the CDR3 DNA reads TGTGCCAGCAGCACGGGACTAGCGGGGGAGGTTCGTCACAATGAGCAGTTCTTC.

The genes are TRBV11-2 and TRBJ2-3; D is possibly TRBD1 (6 bases). The CDR3 is 16 amino acids. The V and J ends lost 0 bases and 4 bases respectively, with 14 bases between them. In germline, CDR1 is SGHAT, CDR2 FQNNGV. For the CDR3, the DNA is TGTGCCAGCAGCTTAGACAGGGGAAGCGGCGCAGATACGCAGTATTTT. Protein product: CASSLDRGSGADTQYF.

In its sample, this clone was seen many times. CDR3 in amino acids: CASSVGQAWGYGYTF. Here the CDR3 DNA reads TGTGCCAGCAGCGTAGGACAGGCCTGGGGCTATGGCTACACCTTC. This chain links TRBV9 with TRBJ1-2; weak D call: TRBD1 (6 bases). CDR1 and CDR2 from the germline V gene are SGDLS and YYNGEE. The CDR3 consists of 15 residues. Trimming took off 0 bases at V and 4 bases at J, with 13 bases between the two ends.

The genes are TRBV28 and TRBJ1-2; weak D call: TRBD1 (6 bases). Trimming left V 2 bases short and J 5 bases short, with 9 bases between. This CDR3 is 13 amino acids long. Looked up from germline, CDR1 is MDHEN and CDR2 is SYDVKM. The CDR3 nucleotides read TGTGCCAGCAGTTTACAACAGGGTTATGGCTACACCTTC. Translated: CASSLQQGYGYTF.

This clone was picked up one time. This chain connects TRBV19 to TRBJ2-1; 8 bases agree with TRBD1. Per the germline V gene, CDR1 is LNHDA and CDR2 is SQIVND (reference sequence). The CDR3 runs to 14 residues. The J segment lost 4 bases and the V segment lost 7 bases, leaving 6 bases of the junction unmatched. The CDR3 protein is CASTDGTGYNEQFF. The CDR3 nucleotides read TGTGCCAGTACTGATGGGACAGGATACAATGAGCAGTTCTTC.

This clone was observed once. V is TRBV5-1 and J is TRBJ2-7; no firm D call. Between the trimmed V and J ends, which lost 3 bases and 2 bases, there was a span of 9 bases. This CDR3 has 13 residues. Germline CDR1 SGHRS, CDR2 YFSETQ. The CDR3 coding sequence is TGCGCCAGCAGCTACAGACCCCCCTACGAGCAGTACTTC. Amino acids: CASSYRPPYEQYF.

Written as DNA, the CDR3 is TGTGCCACCAGTGATCGACAGGGTGTTGAAGCTTTCTTT. This sequence encodes CATSDRQGVEAFF. The chain has TRBV24-1 and TRBJ1-1, with 7 positions matching TRBD1. This CDR3 region has 13 residues. CDR1 and CDR2 from the germline V gene are KGHDR and SFDVKD. J gave up 7 bases and V 3 bases, and 4 bases lay outside the gene matches.